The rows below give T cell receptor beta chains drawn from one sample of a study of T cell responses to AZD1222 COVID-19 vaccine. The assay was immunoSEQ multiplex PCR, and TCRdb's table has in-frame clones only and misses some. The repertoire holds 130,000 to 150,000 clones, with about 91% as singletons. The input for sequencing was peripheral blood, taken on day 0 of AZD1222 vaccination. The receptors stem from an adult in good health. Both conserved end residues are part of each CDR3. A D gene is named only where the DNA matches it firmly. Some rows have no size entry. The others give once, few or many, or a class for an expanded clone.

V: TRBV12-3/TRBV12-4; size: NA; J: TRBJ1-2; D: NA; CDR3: CASSQGQYGYTF; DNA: TGTGCCAGCAGTCAAGGACAGTATGGCTACACCTTC
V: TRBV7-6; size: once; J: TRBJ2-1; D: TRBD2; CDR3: CASSLASGGYNEQFF; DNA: TGTGCCAGCAGCTTAGCTAGCGGGGGGTACAATGAGCAGTTCTTC
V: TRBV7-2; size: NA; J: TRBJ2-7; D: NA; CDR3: CASSFQEGSYEQYF; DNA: TGTGCCAGCAGCTTTCAGGAGGGCTCCTACGAGCAGTACTTC
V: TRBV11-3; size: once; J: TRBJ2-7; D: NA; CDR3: CASSSSYEQYF; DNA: TGTGCCAGCAGCTCATCCTACGAGCAGTACTTC
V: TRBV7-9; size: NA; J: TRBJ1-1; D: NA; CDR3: CASCRDANTEAFF; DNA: TGTGCCAGCTGCCGTGATGCGAACACTGAAGCTTTCTTT
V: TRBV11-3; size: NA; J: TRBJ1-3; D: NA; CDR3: CASSLWSLQSGGNTIYF; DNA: TGTGCCAGCAGCTTATGGAGCTTGCAGTCAGGTGGAAACACCATATATTTT
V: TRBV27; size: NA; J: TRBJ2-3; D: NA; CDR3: CASSPNRGVSTDTQYF; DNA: TGTGCCAGCAGTCCGAATCGCGGGGTTAGCACAGATACGCAGTATTTT
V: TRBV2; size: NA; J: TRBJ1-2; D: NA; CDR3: CASRESYGYTF; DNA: TGTGCCAGCAGGGAGAGCTATGGCTACACCTTC
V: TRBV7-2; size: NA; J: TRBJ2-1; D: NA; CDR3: CASSLEGGVGEQFF; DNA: TGTGCCAGCAGCTTAGAGGGCGGGGTAGGAGAGCAGTTCTTC
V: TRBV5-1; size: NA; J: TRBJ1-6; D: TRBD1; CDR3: CASSGGQGDSPLHF; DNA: TGCGCCAGCAGCGGGGGACAGGGAGATTCACCCCTCCACTTT
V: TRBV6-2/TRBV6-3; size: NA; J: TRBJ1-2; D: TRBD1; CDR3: CASSNSGTGIGGYTF; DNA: TGTGCCAGCAGTAACTCCGGGACAGGGATTGGTGGCTACACCTTC
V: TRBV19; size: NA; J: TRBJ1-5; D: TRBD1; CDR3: CASSIRTGRNQPQHF; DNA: TGTGCCAGTAGTATCCGGACAGGGAGGAATCAGCCCCAGCATTTT